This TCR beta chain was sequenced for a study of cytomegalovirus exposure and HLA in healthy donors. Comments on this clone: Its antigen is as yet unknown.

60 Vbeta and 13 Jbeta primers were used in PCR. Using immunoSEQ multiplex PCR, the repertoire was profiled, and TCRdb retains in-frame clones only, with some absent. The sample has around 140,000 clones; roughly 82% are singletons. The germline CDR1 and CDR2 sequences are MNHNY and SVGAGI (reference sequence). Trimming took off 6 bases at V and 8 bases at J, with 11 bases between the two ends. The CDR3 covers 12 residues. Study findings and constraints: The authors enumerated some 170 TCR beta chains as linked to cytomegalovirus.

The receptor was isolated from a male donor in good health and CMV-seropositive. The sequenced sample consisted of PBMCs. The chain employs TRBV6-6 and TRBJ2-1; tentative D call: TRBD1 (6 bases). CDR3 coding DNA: TGTGCCAGCAGCGGCAGGGGAGATGAGCAGTTCTTC. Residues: CASSGRGDEQFF.